This entry concerns a single T cell receptor beta chain. Its matching antigen is unknown. This specimen belongs to a study of cytomegalovirus exposure and HLA in healthy donors. Findings and limits, study-wide: There were about 160 TCR beta chains listed as cytomegalovirus-associated.

Measured with immunoSEQ multiplex PCR; TCRdb has only the in-frame clones, and not every one. The table shows around 300,000 clones, with approximately 86% occurring only once. Germline-derived CDR1 and CDR2 are LNHDA and SQIVND (reference sequence). CDR3 length: 12 amino acids. V was shortened by 5 bases and J by 7 bases, with 12 bases between the two germline ends. This TCR derives from a woman younger than 30 in good health and CMV-seronegative. The gene calls are TRBV19 and TRBJ2-7, with D perhaps matching TRBD1 (6 bases). Sequencing was carried out using PBMCs. The CDR3 coding sequence is TGTGCCAGTAGTCCCAGGGGACGGGAGCAGTACTTC. Residues: CASSPRGREQYF.